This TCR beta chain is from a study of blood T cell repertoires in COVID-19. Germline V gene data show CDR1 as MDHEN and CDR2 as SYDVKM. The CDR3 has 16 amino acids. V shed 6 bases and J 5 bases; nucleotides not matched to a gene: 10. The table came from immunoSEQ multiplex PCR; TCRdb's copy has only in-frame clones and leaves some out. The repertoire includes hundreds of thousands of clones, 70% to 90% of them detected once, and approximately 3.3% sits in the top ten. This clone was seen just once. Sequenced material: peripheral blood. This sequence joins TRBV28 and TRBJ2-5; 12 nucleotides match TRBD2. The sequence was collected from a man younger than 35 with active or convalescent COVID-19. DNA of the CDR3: TGTGCCAGCAGCAACCCTCTAGCGGGAGGGTTGGAGACCCAGTACTTC. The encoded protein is CASSNPLAGGLETQYF.